This entry is about one T cell receptor beta chain. The antigen is not known. The data derive from a study of CD8+ T cells in alopecia areata. Study overall: Treated patients swallowed 5 to 10 mg of oral tofacitinib twice daily. Study-wide findings and caveats: Scalp clonality decreased significantly with tofacitinib, and so did expanded CD8+ clones among the top 100. It was observed that many expanded lesional clones persisted in scalp and blood during tofacitinib. Compared with mice, patients displayed less clear TCR sharing, possibly for HLA-related reasons.

Extraction and reverse transcription of RNA yielded cDNA as the sequencing template. TCRdb's table, derived via immunoSEQ multiplex PCR, lists solely in-frame clones and lacks some. The sample holds 190,000 or so clones; 60% to 70% are singletons and the top ten take 3.3%. Treatment meaning: oral pan-JAK inhibitor, 5-10 mg twice daily. Trimming removed 0 bases from V and 0 bases from J, with 9 bases in between. The CDR3 consists of 15 residues. Germline lookup yields CDR1 LNHNV and CDR2 YYDKDF (reference sequence). This chain joins TRBV15 and TRBJ2-7; maybe TRBD1 (5 bases). The starting material was CD4+ T cells sorted from blood, obtained at week 4, from a patient treated with tofacitinib. This TCR derives from a human donor with alopecia areata. CDR3 in DNA: TGTGCCACCAGCAGAGAATACAGGAGCTCCTACGAGCAGTACTTC. It specifies CATSREYRSSYEQYF.